Below are 8 T cell receptor beta chains sequenced from a single sample in a study of T cell responses to AZD1222 COVID-19 vaccine. TCRdb's table, derived via immunoSEQ multiplex PCR, lists solely in-frame clones and lacks some. The repertoire includes about 150,000 clones, more than 85% of them detected once, and 1.5% sits in the top ten. The material was peripheral blood, obtained 28 days after the second AZD1222 dose. The receptors come from an adult who received the AZD1222 COVID-19 vaccine.

This clone was observed a single time. J is TRBJ2-1 and V is TRBV2, with 9 bases aligning to TRBD2. Germline V gene sequence: CDR1 SNHLY, CDR2 FYNNEI. V was clipped by 3 bases and J by 8 bases; unmatched bases: 5. There are 14 residues in the CDR3. The CDR3 loop reads CASSDWLAGDEQFF. CDR3 in DNA: TGTGCCAGCAGTGATTGGTTAGCGGGAGATGAGCAGTTCTTC.

V gene TRBV4-1 combines with J gene TRBJ2-7, with D perhaps assigned TRBD1 or TRBD2 (5 bases each). Deletions cut 2 bases from V and 2 bases from J, with 13 bases between. The CDR3 is 15 residues long. Germline values: CDR1 MGHRA, CDR2 YSYEKL. The CDR3 sequence: CASSQTGTLTYEQYF. The CDR3, as DNA: TGCGCCAGCAGCCAAACCGGGACGCTAACCTACGAGCAGTACTTC.

The chain links TRBV28 to TRBJ2-3; TRBD2 aligns across 7 bases. The ends lost 7 bases at V and 1 base at J; junction bases unmatched: 5. CDR1 and CDR2 from the germline V gene are MDHEN and SYDVKM. The CDR3 extends over 14 amino acids. DNA of the CDR3: TGTGCCAGCAAAAGGGACTACGGCACAGATACGCAGTATTTT. Translation: CASKRDYGTDTQYF.

CDR3 DNA sequence: TGCGCCAGCAGCTTGGACTCCCCCAATGAGCAGTTCTTC. Translating gives CASSLDSPNEQFF. The rearrangement joins TRBV5-1 to TRBJ2-1, with D unclear. V was pared by 0 bases and J by 6 bases, with 7 bases between. The CDR3 spans 13 residues. Per germline, CDR1 SGHRS and CDR2 YFSETQ.

J is TRBJ1-1 and V is TRBV18, with a weak D call TRBD1 (5 bases). The CDR3 spans 13 residues. Germline CDR1 KGHSH, CDR2 LQKENI. The ends were cut back, 2 bases at V and 5 bases at J, with 9 bases in the middle. CDR3 protein: CASSPGARTEAFF. The CDR3 DNA sequence: TGTGCCAGCTCACCAGGGGCGAGGACTGAAGCTTTCTTT.

The chain couples TRBV2 to TRBJ1-5; D is perhaps TRBD1 (5 bases). The germline V gene encodes CDR1 SNHLY and CDR2 FYNNEI. The V and J ends lost 5 bases and 5 bases respectively, with 10 bases between them. CDR3 length equals 13 residues. The CDR3 here is CASSTLTDQPQHF. In nucleotides, the CDR3 is TGTGCCAGCAGTACTCTGACAGATCAGCCCCAGCATTTT.

The rearrangement links TRBV5-1 to TRBJ2-2; D might be TRBD2 (6 bases). CDR1 is SGHRS and CDR2 is YFSETQ in the germline V gene. This CDR3 region has 16 residues. Trimming stripped 2 bases from V and 2 bases from J, with 13 bases between. The CDR3 bases are TGCGCCAGCAGCTTAATAACTAGCATTAACACCGGGGAGCTGTTTTTT. Amino acids: CASSLITSINTGELFF.

The rearrangement uses TRBV27 and TRBJ1-6, with 9 bases lining up with TRBD1. CDR1 is MNHEY, CDR2 SMNVEV, per germline (reference sequence). The CDR3 contains 14 residues. The ends lost 6 bases at V and 9 bases at J; junction bases unmatched: 6. CDR3 loop: CASSSLGQGSPLHF. DNA of the CDR3: TGTGCCAGCAGCTCCTTGGGACAGGGTTCACCCCTCCACTTT.